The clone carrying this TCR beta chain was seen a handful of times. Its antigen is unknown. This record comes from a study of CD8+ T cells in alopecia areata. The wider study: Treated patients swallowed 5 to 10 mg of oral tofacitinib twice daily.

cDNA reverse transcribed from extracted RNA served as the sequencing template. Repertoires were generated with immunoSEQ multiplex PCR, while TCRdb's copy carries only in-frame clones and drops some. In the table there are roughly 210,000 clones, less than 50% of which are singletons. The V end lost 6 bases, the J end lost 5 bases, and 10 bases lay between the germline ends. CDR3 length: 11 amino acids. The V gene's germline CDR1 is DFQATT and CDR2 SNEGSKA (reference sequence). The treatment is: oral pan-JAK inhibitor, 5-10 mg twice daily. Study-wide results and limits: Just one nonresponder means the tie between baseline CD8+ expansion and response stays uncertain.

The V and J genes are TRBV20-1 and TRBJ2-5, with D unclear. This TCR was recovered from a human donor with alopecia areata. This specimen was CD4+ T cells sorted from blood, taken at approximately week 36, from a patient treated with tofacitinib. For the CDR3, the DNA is TGCAGTGCCGTCCATGGGGAGACCCAGTACTTC. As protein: CSAVHGETQYF.